The rows below give T cell receptor beta chains drawn from one sample of a study of blood T cell repertoires in COVID-19. Profiled with immunoSEQ multiplex PCR; TCRdb holds only in-frame clones, not every one. The sample shows about 200,000 clones, 86% of them seen only once. The sample consisted of peripheral blood. The source is a woman aged 45-65 years with COVID-19, enrolled during active disease. CDR3s leave out the opening cysteine and the closing phenylalanine or tryptophan. Fields, in order: J gene, V gene, CDR3 protein.

TRBJ2-6	TRBV5-8	ASSLPGANVLT
TRBJ1-1	TRBV30	AYQDRMNTEAF
TRBJ2-1	TRBV3-1/TRBV3-2	ASSPRRVAGGIYNEQF
TRBJ2-5	TRBV9	ASSVAGTRGETQY
TRBJ2-1	TRBV24-1	ATSDYGPYNEQF
TRBJ1-3	TRBV11-2	ASRPRDRATSYSGNTIY
TRBJ1-6	TRBV2	ASSLTVLNSPLH
TRBJ2-4	TRBV7-9	ASSFGTAEEGIQY
TRBJ2-2	TRBV9	ASSVESGVGGELF
TRBJ1-2	TRBV24-1	ATSDPGYGYT
TRBJ2-1	TRBV7-3	ASSLIGDRVYNEQF
TRBJ2-1	TRBV6-5	ASRGGLHNEQF
TRBJ2-3	TRBV13	ASSFPPGGDTQY
TRBJ2-7	TRBV19	ASSVRSGTGTHEQY
TRBJ1-2	TRBV5-6	ASSSPGGSGYT
TRBJ2-4	TRBV18	ASSPNSGSPPIQY
TRBJ2-2	TRBV24-1	ATSDFVRGTGELF
TRBJ1-5	TRBV24-1	ATSAGYSNQPQH
TRBJ1-6	TRBV24-1	ATSDPPGGENSPLH
TRBJ2-1	TRBV1	TSRLGANEQF
TRBJ1-5	TRBV5-8	ASSLRDRGGRNQPQH
TRBJ2-7	TRBV23-1	ASSHRATGTGDEQY
TRBJ1-1	TRBV5-1	ATRLIMNTEAF
TRBJ1-2	TRBV15	ATSPPPGQGMRGYT
TRBJ1-1	TRBV18	ASSLPGGWRKAF
TRBJ1-1	TRBV29-1	SVEQGDYAF
TRBJ1-3	TRBV6-6	ASILDRGNTIY
TRBJ2-6	TRBV19	ASTLDSLSGANVLT
TRBJ1-6	TRBV7-9	ASRSSGTANSPLH
TRBJ1-1	TRBV28	ASSFGQQNTEAF
TRBJ2-5	TRBV5-1	ATSTGPQETQY
TRBJ2-4	TRBV23-1	ASSSLFGAKNIQY
TRBJ1-2	TRBV9	ASSVVLSHGYT
TRBJ2-1	TRBV30	AWSIGAGSSYNEQF
TRBJ2-3	TRBV9	ASSVEAGDTDTQY
TRBJ2-7	TRBV5-1	ASSPVYPGVDSSYEQY
TRBJ1-2	TRBV29-1	SVGEGGKYGYT
TRBJ1-1	TRBV30	AWSSDNRAPEAF
TRBJ1-2	TRBV12-3/TRBV12-4	ASSLGTFTGYT
TRBJ2-1	TRBV28	ASTQRGGLGNEQF
TRBJ2-7	TRBV20-1	SASSDRDISYEQY
TRBJ1-2	TRBV29-1	SVYGTGGYYGYT
TRBJ2-1	TRBV28	ASSLLGGVSYNEQF
TRBJ1-6	TRBV10-2	ASSEGGNSPLH
TRBJ1-1	TRBV19	ASSIQTDEAF
TRBJ1-1	TRBV5-4	ASSSREHYTEAF
TRBJ1-2	TRBV4-1	ASSQDQAGDRYHGYT
TRBJ2-2	TRBV23-1	ASSQGKGVISSTGELF
TRBJ2-3	TRBV28	ASSPGQSWGTDTQY
TRBJ2-1	TRBV29-1	SGRQGSSYNEQF
TRBJ2-2	TRBV7-2	ASSLVSQGTGELF
TRBJ1-2	TRBV13	ASSAVGREEYGYT
TRBJ2-3	TRBV19	ASSIPSDTTDTQY
TRBJ1-3	TRBV19	ASGQGISGNTIY
TRBJ1-5	TRBV24-1	ATSDLSGDQPQH
TRBJ1-2	TRBV29-1	SVGEGTDLANYGYT
TRBJ1-3	TRBV7-9	ASSQALQGSAGNTIY
TRBJ2-5	TRBV7-2	ASSLTSGGPGTQY
TRBJ1-2	TRBV5-8	ASSLQNRGVGDGYT